The entry below describes one TCR beta chain. The CDR3 covers 15 residues. Trimming removed 11 bases at V and 4 bases at J, with 21 bases between. CDR1 and CDR2 from the germline V gene are LNHDA and SQIVND (reference sequence). These data come from a study of CD8+CD57+ T cells in acquired aplastic anemia. TCR beta VDJ and CDR3 were profiled, and genomic DNA was the template. TCRdb re-analysed the reads in MiXCR, keeping a single row per CDR3 protein. The sample has 450,000 to 600,000 distinct CDR3 sequences, approximately 33% seen once. Individuals selected for sequencing had exhibited CD8+CD57+ cell expansion on flow cytometry.

What was sequenced was sorted CD4+, CD8+, or CD8+CD57+ T cells (not recorded which) from PBMCs. The rearrangement uses TRBV19 and TRBJ1-3; D perhaps matches TRBD1 (6 bases). This TCR was recovered from a human donor with aplastic anemia. The CDR3 nucleotides are TGTGCCTGGAGTGTATACAGGGTCGCAGGAAACACCATATATTTT. This translates into CAWSVYRVAGNTIYF.